A single sample gave rise to the 6 T cell receptor beta chains below, sequenced in a study of cytomegalovirus exposure and HLA in healthy donors. Primers for the PCR totalled 60 Vbeta and 13 Jbeta. Only in-frame clones appear in the TCRdb table, and some are missing; sequencing was by immunoSEQ multiplex PCR. The table records about 140,000 clones, around 78% of them present only once. The source material was PBMCs. These receptors all come from a male donor in good health and CMV-seronegative.

The gene calls are TRBV7-6 and TRBJ2-5, with TRBD1 matching 9 bases. This CDR3 has 15 residues. The trim removed 3 bases at V and 4 bases at J, leaving 6 bases unmatched. The germline CDR1 and CDR2 sequences are SGHVS and FNYEAQ. CDR3 loop: CASSFLDRGGETQYF. Here the CDR3 DNA reads TGTGCCAGCAGCTTCTTGGACAGGGGTGGAGAGACCCAGTACTTC.

The rearrangement uses TRBV10-3 and TRBJ1-3; 9 nucleotides align to TRBD1. The V gene's germline CDR1 is ENHRY and CDR2 SYGVKD. J lost 9 bases, V lost 0 bases, and 3 bases had no gene match. This CDR3 has 14 amino acids. The CDR3 bases are TGTGCCATCAGTGAGTCGACAGGGGGGGGCACCATATATTTT. Translated, it gives CAISESTGGGTIYF.

The V call is TRBV27, the J call TRBJ1-4; TRBD1 is a possible D gene (5 bases). The CDR3 is made up of 14 amino acids. Per the germline V gene, CDR1 is MNHEY and CDR2 is SMNVEV (reference sequence). Between the trimmed V and J ends, which lost 1 base and 8 bases, there was a span of 11 bases. The CDR3 bases are TGTGCCAGCAGTTTATACAGGAATTCCGAAAAACTGTTTTTT. This codes for CASSLYRNSEKLFF.

As for this clone: A junction end diverges from the germline sequence, so it may reflect a read error. The V call is TRBV7-9, the J call TRBJ1-1, with D unresolved. The length of the CDR3 is 12 residues. Germline lookup yields CDR1 SEHNR and CDR2 FQNEAQ (reference sequence). The CDR3 DNA follows: TGTTCCAGCAGCTTAGACGGGGTTCTAGCTTTCTTT. This codes for CSSSLDGVLAFF.

The chain uses TRBV5-4 and TRBJ2-1; 7 nucleotides align to TRBD2. The CDR3 runs 15 residues. The germline CDR1 and CDR2 sequences are SGHNT and YYREEE (reference sequence). The junction had 14 bases not matched to a gene; V was cut back by 4 bases and J by 10 bases. Written as DNA, the CDR3 is TGTGCCAGCAGCACGATCGCTAGCGGACTTCGAGAGCAGTTCTTC. Translation gives CASSTIASGLREQFF.

The J gene is TRBJ1-1, the V gene TRBV5-1; no clear D. CDR1 and CDR2 from the germline V gene are SGHRS and YFSETQ. This CDR3 region has 14 residues. Trimming removed 0 bases at V and 4 bases at J, with 10 bases between. The CDR3 protein is CASSLEPASTEAFF. As DNA, the CDR3 is TGCGCCAGCAGCTTGGAACCAGCGTCCACTGAAGCTTTCTTT.